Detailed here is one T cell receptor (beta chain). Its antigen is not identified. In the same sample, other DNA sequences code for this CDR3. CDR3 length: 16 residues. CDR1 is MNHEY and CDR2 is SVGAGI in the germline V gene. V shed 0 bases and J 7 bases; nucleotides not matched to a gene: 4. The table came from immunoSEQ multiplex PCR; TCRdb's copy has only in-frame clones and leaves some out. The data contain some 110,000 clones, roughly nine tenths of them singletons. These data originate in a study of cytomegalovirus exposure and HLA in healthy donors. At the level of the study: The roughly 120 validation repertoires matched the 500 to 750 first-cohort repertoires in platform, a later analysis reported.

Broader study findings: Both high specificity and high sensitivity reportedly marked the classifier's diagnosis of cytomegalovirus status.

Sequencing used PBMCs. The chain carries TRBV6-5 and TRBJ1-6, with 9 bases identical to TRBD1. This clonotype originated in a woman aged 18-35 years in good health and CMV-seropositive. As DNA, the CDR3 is TGTGCCAGCAGTTACTCGGGGACAGGGAGAAATTCACCCCTCCACTTT. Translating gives CASSYSGTGRNSPLHF.